The rows below give T cell receptor beta chains drawn from one sample of a study of T cell repertoires in aging, cancer and after chemotherapy. TCRdb fed the multiplex PCR reads into MiXCR, producing one record per CDR3 protein. Of 2,000 to 2,500 distinct CDR3 sequences listed, under 30% were seen once; the top ten hold less than 8.5%. The sample taken for sequencing was blood. The receptors were gathered from a human donor with a solid tumor. CDR3s include the opening cysteine and the closing phenylalanine or tryptophan. A D gene is named only where the DNA matches it firmly. Clone size is stated in some rows and not others, as once, few, many or a class when expanded.

v_gene: TRBV20-1; abundance: few; d_gene: TRBD2; j_gene: TRBJ2-5; CDR3aa: CSAKIGGAAETQYF; CDR3nt: TGCAGTGCTAAAATCGGGGGGGCTGCTGAGACCCAGTACTTC
v_gene: TRBV30; abundance: large; d_gene: NA; j_gene: TRBJ1-4; CDR3aa: CAWTWDNQNEKLFF; CDR3nt: TGTGCCTGGACTTGGGACAACCAGAATGAAAAACTGTTTTTT
v_gene: TRBV30; abundance: few; d_gene: TRBD1; j_gene: TRBJ1-5; CDR3aa: CAWSGSGQGNQPQHF; CDR3nt: TGTGCCTGGAGTGGGTCCGGACAGGGCAATCAGCCCCAGCATTTT
v_gene: TRBV11-2; abundance: NA; d_gene: TRBD2; j_gene: TRBJ2-1; CDR3aa: CASSPSSGSVYEQFF; CDR3nt: TGTGCCAGCAGCCCCTCAAGCGGGAGTGTCTATGAGCAGTTCTTC
v_gene: TRBV6-1; abundance: few; d_gene: NA; j_gene: TRBJ2-1; CDR3aa: CASSRPSVGYNEQFF; CDR3nt: TGCGCCAGCAGTCGCCCCAGCGTGGGCTACAATGAGCAGTTCTTC
v_gene: TRBV27; abundance: few; d_gene: NA; j_gene: TRBJ2-3; CDR3aa: CASSRVGDTQYF; CDR3nt: TGTGCCAGCAGCCGGGTGGGGGATACGCAGTATTTT
v_gene: TRBV20-1; abundance: few; d_gene: NA; j_gene: TRBJ2-1; CDR3aa: CSAHPQTGSSYNEQFF; CDR3nt: TGCAGTGCCCATCCCCAAACAGGGAGCTCCTACAATGAGCAGTTCTTC
v_gene: TRBV10-3; abundance: large; d_gene: NA; j_gene: TRBJ1-2; CDR3aa: CAISPRWVEGYTF; CDR3nt: TGTGCCATCAGCCCCAGGTGGGTGGAGGGCTACACCTTC
v_gene: TRBV6-5; abundance: large; d_gene: NA; j_gene: TRBJ2-2; CDR3aa: CASSYGGGDTGELFF; CDR3nt: TGTGCCAGCAGTTACGGTGGGGGCGACACCGGGGAGCTGTTTTTT
v_gene: TRBV5-1; abundance: NA; d_gene: TRBD1; j_gene: TRBJ2-5; CDR3aa: CASSLAPDRGPQETQYF; CDR3nt: TGCGCCAGCAGCTTGGCCCCCGACAGGGGCCCCCAAGAGACCCAGTACTTC
v_gene: TRBV7-2; abundance: large; d_gene: NA; j_gene: TRBJ2-1; CDR3aa: CASSLVGTSEYEQFF; CDR3nt: TGTGCCAGCAGCTTAGTCGGGACCTCGGAGTATGAGCAGTTCTTC
v_gene: TRBV5-1; abundance: NA; d_gene: NA; j_gene: TRBJ1-1; CDR3aa: CASSFGPSDLNTEAFF; CDR3nt: TGCGCCAGCAGCTTCGGGCCGAGCGACCTGAACACTGAAGCTTTCTTT
v_gene: TRBV20-1; abundance: NA; d_gene: NA; j_gene: TRBJ1-5; CDR3aa: CSATRGNQPQHF; CDR3nt: TGCAGTGCTACCCGCGGGAATCAGCCCCAGCATTTT
v_gene: TRBV29-1; abundance: NA; d_gene: TRBD1; j_gene: TRBJ2-7; CDR3aa: CSVRQDRGKYEQYF; CDR3nt: TGCAGCGTTCGTCAGGACAGGGGGAAGTACGAGCAGTACTTC
v_gene: TRBV12-3/TRBV12-4; abundance: NA; d_gene: TRBD1; j_gene: TRBJ2-5; CDR3aa: CASSPGQGGETQYF; CDR3nt: TGTGCCAGCAGCCCGGGACAGGGCGGGGAGACCCAGTACTTC
v_gene: TRBV7-9; abundance: NA; d_gene: TRBD1; j_gene: TRBJ2-3; CDR3aa: CASSLTRTGAYTDTQYF; CDR3nt: TGTGCCAGCAGCTTAACTAGGACAGGCGCGTACACAGATACGCAGTATTTT
v_gene: TRBV7-6; abundance: medium-sized; d_gene: TRBD1; j_gene: TRBJ1-1; CDR3aa: CASSLRTPGQPNTEAFF; CDR3nt: TGTGCCAGCAGCTTAAGGACGCCGGGACAGCCGAACACTGAAGCTTTCTTT
v_gene: TRBV12-3/TRBV12-4; abundance: NA; d_gene: NA; j_gene: TRBJ2-2; CDR3aa: CASTLSRTLNTGELFF; CDR3nt: TGTGCCAGCACCTTATCACGGACTCTGAACACCGGGGAGCTGTTTTTT